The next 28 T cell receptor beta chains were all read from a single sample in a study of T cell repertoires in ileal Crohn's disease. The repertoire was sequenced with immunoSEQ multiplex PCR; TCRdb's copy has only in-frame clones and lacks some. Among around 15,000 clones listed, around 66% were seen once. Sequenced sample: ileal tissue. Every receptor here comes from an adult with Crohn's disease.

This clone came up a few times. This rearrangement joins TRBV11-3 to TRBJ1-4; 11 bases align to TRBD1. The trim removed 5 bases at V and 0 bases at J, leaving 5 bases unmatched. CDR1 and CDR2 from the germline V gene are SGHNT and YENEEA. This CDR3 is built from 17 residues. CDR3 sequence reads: CASSRGQGEATNEKLFF. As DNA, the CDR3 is TGTGCCAGCAGCCGGGGACAGGGGGAGGCAACTAATGAAAAACTGTTTTTT.

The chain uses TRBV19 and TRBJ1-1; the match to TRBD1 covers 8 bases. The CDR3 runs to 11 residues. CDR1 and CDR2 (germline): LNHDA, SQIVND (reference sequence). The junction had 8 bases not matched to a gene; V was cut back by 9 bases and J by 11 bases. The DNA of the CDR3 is TGTGCCAGCCTTTCAGGGGGCCAGGCTTTCTTT. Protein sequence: CASLSGGQAFF. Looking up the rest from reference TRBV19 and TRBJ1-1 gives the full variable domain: DGGITQSPKYLFRKEGQNVTLSCEQNLNHDAMYWYRQDPGQGLRLIYYSQIVNDFQKGDIAEGYSVSREKKESFPLTVTSAQKNPTAFYLCASLSGGQAFFGQGTRLTVV.

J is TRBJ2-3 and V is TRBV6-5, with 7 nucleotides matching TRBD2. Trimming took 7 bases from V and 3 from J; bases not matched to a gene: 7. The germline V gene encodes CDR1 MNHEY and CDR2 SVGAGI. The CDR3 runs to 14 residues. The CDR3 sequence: CASTSPGGTDTQYF. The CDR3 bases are TGTGCCAGCACCTCCCCGGGGGGAACAGATACGCAGTATTTT.

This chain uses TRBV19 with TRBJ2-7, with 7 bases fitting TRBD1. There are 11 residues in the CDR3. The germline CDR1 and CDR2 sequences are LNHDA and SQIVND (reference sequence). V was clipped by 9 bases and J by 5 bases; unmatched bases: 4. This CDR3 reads CASPRGHEQYF. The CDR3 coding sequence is TGTGCCAGCCCTAGGGGGCACGAGCAGTACTTC.

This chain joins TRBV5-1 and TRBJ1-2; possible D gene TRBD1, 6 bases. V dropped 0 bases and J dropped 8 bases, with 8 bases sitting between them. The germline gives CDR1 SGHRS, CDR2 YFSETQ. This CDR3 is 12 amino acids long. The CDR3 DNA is TGCGCCAGCAGCTTGGGGGGGCACGGCTACACCTTC. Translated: CASSLGGHGYTF. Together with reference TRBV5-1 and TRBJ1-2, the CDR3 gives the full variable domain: KAGVTQTPRYLIKTRGQQVTLSCSPISGHRSVSWYQQTPGQGLQFLFEYFSETQRNKGNFPGRFSGRQFSNSRSEMNVSTLELGDSALYLCASSLGGHGYTFGSGTRLTVV.

In DNA, the CDR3 is TGTGCCTGGACCCCAGGGAGGGGTGAGACCCAGTACTTC. Protein product: CAWTPGRGETQYF. This sequence joins TRBV30 and TRBJ2-5; 7 bases fit TRBD2. Trimming at V came to 4 bases and at J to 5 bases, leaving 7 bases not matched to a gene. Per germline, CDR1 GTSNPN and CDR2 SVGIG (reference sequence). The CDR3 covers 13 residues.

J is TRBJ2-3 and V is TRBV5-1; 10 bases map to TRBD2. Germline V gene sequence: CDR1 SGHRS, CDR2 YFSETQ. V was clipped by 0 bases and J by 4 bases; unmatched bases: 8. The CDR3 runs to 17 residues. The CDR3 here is CASSLDSVAGGADTQYF. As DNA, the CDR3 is TGCGCCAGCAGCTTGGATTCAGTAGCGGGAGGTGCAGATACGCAGTATTTT.

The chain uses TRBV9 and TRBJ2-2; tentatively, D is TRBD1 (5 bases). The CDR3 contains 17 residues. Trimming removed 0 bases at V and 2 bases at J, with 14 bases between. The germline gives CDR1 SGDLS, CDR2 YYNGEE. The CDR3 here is CASSVGDRLFNTGELFF. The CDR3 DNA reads TGTGCCAGCAGCGTAGGTGACAGATTATTTAACACCGGGGAGCTGTTTTTT.

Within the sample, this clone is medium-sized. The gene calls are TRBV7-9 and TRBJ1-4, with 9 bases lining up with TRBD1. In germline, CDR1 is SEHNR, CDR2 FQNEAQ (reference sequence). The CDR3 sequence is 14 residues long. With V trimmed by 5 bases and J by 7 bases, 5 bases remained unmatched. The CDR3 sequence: CASSRGTGSEKLFF. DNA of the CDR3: TGTGCCAGCAGCCGAGGGACAGGGAGTGAAAAACTGTTTTTT.

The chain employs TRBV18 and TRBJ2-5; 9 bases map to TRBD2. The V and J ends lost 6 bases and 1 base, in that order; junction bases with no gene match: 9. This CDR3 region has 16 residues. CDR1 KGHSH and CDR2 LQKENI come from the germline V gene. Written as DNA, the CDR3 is TGTGCCAGCTCTCCCCTCCTAGCGGGGAGCCAAGAGACCCAGTACTTC. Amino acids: CASSPLLAGSQETQYF.

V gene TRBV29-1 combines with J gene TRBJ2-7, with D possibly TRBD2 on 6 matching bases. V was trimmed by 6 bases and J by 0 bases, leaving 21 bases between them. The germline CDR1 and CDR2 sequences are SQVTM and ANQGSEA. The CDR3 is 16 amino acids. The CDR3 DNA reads TGCAGCGTGACAACCGACCTAGCGCAAAGCTCCTACGAGCAGTACTTC. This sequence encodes CSVTTDLAQSSYEQYF.

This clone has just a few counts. The CDR3 sequence: CASSLTVANTGELFF. CDR3 coding DNA: TGCGCCAGCAGCTTGACAGTCGCGAACACCGGGGAGCTGTTTTTT. This chain links TRBV5-1 with TRBJ2-2; D is ambiguous. Germline lookup yields CDR1 SGHRS and CDR2 YFSETQ. V dropped 1 base and J dropped 0 bases, with 7 bases sitting between them. The CDR3 runs to 15 residues.

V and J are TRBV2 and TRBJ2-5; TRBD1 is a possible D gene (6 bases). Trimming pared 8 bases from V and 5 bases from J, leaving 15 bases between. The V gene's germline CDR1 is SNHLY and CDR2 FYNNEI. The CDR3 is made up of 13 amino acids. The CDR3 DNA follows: TGTGCCAGCCTATCGGGACAAAGGGAGACCCAGTACTTC. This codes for CASLSGQRETQYF.

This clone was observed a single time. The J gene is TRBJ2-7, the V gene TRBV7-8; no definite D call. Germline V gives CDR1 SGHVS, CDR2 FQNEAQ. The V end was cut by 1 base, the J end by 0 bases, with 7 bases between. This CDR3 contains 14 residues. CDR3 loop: CASSLVYSSYEQYF. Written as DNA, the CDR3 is TGTGCCAGCAGCTTAGTGTACAGCTCCTACGAGCAGTACTTC. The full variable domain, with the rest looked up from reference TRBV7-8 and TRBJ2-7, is GAGVSQSPRYKVAKRGQDVALRCDPISGHVSLFWYQQALGQGPEFLTYFQNEAQLDKSGLPSDRFFAERPEGSVSTLKIQRTQQEDSAVYLCASSLVYSSYEQYFGPGTRLTVT.

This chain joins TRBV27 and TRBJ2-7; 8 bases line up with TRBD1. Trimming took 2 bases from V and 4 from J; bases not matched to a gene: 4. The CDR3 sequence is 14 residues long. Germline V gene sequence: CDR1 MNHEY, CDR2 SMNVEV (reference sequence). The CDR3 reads CASSLRQGAYEQYF. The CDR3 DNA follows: TGTGCCAGCAGTTTAAGGCAGGGGGCTTACGAGCAGTACTTC.

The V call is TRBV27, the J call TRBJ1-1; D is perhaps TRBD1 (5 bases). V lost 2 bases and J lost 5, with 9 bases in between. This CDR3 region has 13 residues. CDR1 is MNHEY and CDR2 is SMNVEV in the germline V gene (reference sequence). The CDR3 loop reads CASSLGGETEAFF. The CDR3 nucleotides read TGTGCCAGCAGTTTAGGGGGGGAGACTGAAGCTTTCTTT.

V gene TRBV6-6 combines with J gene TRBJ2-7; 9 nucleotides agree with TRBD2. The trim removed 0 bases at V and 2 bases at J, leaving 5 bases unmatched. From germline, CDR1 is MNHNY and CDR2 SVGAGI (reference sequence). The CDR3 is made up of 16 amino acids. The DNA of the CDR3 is TGTGCCAGCAGTTACTCGATGACTAGCGGCGCCTACGAGCAGTACTTC. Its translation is CASSYSMTSGAYEQYF.

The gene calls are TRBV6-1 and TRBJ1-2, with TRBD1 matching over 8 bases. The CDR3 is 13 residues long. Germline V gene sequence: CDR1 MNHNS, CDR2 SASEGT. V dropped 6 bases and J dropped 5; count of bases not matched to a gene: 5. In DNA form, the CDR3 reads TGTGCCAGCAGGGATCAGGGGGCATATGGCTACACCTTC. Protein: CASRDQGAYGYTF.

CDR3 sequence (DNA): TGTGCCTGGAGTGGGGGACAGGTTGGGTACACCTTC. Protein sequence: CAWSGGQVGYTF. V gene TRBV30 combines with J gene TRBJ1-2, with TRBD1 matching 8 bases. The CDR3 consists of 12 residues. CDR1 is GTSNPN, CDR2 SVGIG, per germline (reference sequence). Trimming took 1 base from V and 11 from J; bases not matched to a gene: 6.

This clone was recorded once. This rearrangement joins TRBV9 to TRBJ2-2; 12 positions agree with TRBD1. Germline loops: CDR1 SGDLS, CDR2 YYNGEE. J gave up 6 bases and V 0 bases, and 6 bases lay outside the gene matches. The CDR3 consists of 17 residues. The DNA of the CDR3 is TGTGCCAGCAGCGTAGCGCGGGGACAGGGGGCGGCCGGGGAGCTGTTTTTT. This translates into CASSVARGQGAAGELFF.

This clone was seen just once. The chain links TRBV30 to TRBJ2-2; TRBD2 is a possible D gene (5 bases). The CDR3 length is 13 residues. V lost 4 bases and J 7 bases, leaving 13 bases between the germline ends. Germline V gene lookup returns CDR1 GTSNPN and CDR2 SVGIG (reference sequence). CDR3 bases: TGTGCCTGGATGCGGAGGCCCCTCGGGGAGCTGTTTTTT. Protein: CAWMRRPLGELFF. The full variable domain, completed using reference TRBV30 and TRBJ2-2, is SQTIHQWPATLVQPVGSPLSLECTVEGTSNPNLYWYRQAAGRGLQLLFYSVGIGQISSEVPQNLSASRPQDRQFILSSKKLLLSDSGFYLCAWMRRPLGELFFGEGSRLTVL.

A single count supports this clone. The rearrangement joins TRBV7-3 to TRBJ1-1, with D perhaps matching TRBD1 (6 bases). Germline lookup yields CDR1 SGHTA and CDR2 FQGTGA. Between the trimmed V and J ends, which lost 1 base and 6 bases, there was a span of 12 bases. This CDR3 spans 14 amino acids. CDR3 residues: CASSLRGGLAEAFF. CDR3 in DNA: TGTGCCAGCAGCTTAAGGGGGGGGCTCGCTGAAGCTTTCTTT.

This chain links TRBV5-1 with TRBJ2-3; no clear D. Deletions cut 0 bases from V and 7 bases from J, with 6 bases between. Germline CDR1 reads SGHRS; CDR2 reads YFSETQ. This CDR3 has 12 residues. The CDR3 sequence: CASSLAFNTQYF. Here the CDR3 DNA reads TGCGCCAGCAGCTTGGCCTTTAATACGCAGTATTTT.

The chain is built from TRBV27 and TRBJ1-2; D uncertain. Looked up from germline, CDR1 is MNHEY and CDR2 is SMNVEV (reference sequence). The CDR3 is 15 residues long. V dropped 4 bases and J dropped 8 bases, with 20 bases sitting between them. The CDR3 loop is CASSSIGGQTRGYTF. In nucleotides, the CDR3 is TGTGCCAGCAGTTCAATCGGTGGCCAGACGAGGGGCTACACCTTC.

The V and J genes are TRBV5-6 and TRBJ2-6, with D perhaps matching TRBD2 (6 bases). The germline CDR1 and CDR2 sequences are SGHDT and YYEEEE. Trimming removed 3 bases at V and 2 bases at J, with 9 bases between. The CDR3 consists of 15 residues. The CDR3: CASSSREAGANVLTF. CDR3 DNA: TGTGCCAGCAGCTCCAGGGAGGCTGGGGCCAACGTCCTGACTTTC.

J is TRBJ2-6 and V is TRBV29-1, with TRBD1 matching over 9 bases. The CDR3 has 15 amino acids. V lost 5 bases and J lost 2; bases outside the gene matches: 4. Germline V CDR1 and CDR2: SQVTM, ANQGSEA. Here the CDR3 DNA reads TGCAGCGTTCGGACAGGGGACGCTGGGGCCAACGTCCTGACTTTC. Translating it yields CSVRTGDAGANVLTF.

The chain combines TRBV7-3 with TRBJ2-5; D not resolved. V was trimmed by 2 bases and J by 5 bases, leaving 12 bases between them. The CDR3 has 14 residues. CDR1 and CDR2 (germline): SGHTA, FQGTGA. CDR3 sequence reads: CASSLDVRSETQYF. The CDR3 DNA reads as TGTGCCAGCAGCTTAGACGTCAGGTCGGAGACCCAGTACTTC. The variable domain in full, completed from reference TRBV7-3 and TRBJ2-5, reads GAGVSQTPSNKVTEKGKYVELRCDPISGHTALYWYRQSLGQGPEFLIYFQGTGAADDSGLPNDRFFAVRPEGSVSTLKIQRTERGDSAVYLCASSLDVRSETQYFGPGTRLLVL.

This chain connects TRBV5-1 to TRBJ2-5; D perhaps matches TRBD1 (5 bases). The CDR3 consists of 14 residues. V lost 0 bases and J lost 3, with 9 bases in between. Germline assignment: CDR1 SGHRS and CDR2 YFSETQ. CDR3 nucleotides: TGCGCCAGCAGCTTGGGGCAGGGCGAAGAGACCCAGTACTTC. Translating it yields CASSLGQGEETQYF.